The 30 T cell receptor beta chains in this list originate from one sample, sequenced in a study of T cells in Graves' hyperthyroidism and ophthalmopathy. Regions amplified from RNA transcripts were the TCR beta CDR3 regions. HTBI primers were the set used in a first-round RT-PCR of the TCR CDR3. TCRdb reprocessed the multiplex PCR reads via MiXCR and lists one record per CDR3 protein. The table records more than 500,000 distinct CDR3 sequences, more than 45% of them present only once. Material for sequencing was peripheral blood or thyroid tissue (not recorded which). The receptors originated from an adult woman with Graves' disease, either hyperthyroidism or ophthalmopathy (not recorded which).

This clonotype has a handful of counts. This chain connects TRBV29-1 to TRBJ2-5, with D hard to call. The V and J ends lost 4 bases and 6 bases respectively, with 3 bases between them. This CDR3 has 9 amino acids. The germline gives CDR1 SQVTM, CDR2 ANQGSEA. CDR3 sequence: CSVGKTQYF. The CDR3 DNA reads TGCAGCGTTGGAAAGACCCAGTACTTC.

A word on this clonotype: Given a much more abundant clone one base away, this may be a read error. J is TRBJ2-7 and V is TRBV7-2; 9 bases line up with TRBD2. Germline V gene lookup returns CDR1 SGHTA and CDR2 FQGNSA. The CDR3 has 16 amino acids. CDR3 DNA sequence: TGCGCCAGCAGCCAAGGGCGGGCTAGCGGGGCCTACGAGCAGTACTTC. It encodes CASSQGRASGAYEQYF.

The gene calls are TRBV19 and TRBJ2-7, with D possibly being TRBD2 (5 bases). Trimming pared 3 bases from V and 5 bases from J, leaving 8 bases between. The CDR3 totals 12 residues. Germline assignment: CDR1 LNHDA and CDR2 SQIVND (reference sequence). The CDR3 here is CASSIREDEQYF. The CDR3 DNA follows: TGTGCCAGTAGTATTCGGGAAGACGAGCAGTACTTC.

The genes are TRBV20-1 and TRBJ1-4; D not certain. V lost 5 bases and J 10 bases, leaving 11 bases between the germline ends. CDR1 and CDR2 from the germline V gene are DFQATT and SNEGSKA (reference sequence). The CDR3 is 11 amino acids. This CDR3 reads CSAAPAGKLFF. CDR3 in DNA: TGCAGTGCTGCCCCGGCGGGAAAACTGTTTTTT.

This clonotype was seen at least ten times. The chain combines TRBV2 with TRBJ1-5; possibly TRBD1 for D (5 bases). Per the germline V gene, CDR1 is SNHLY and CDR2 is FYNNEI. Trimming stripped 7 bases from V and 1 base from J, with 8 bases between. CDR3 length: 13 amino acids. The CDR3 nucleotides read TGTGCCAGCACCAGGGAAAGCAATCAGCCCCAGCATTTT. This gives the protein CASTRESNQPQHF.

The sample holds many counts of this clonotype. This chain joins TRBV19 and TRBJ1-5; 7 bases line up with TRBD1. V lost 4 bases to trimming and J lost 7 bases; unmatched junction nucleotides: 4. This CDR3 comprises 13 residues. CDR1 is LNHDA, CDR2 SQIVND, per germline (reference sequence). The CDR3 reads CASSRQGRQPQHF. The CDR3 DNA sequence: TGTGCCAGTAGTAGACAGGGTCGGCAGCCCCAGCATTTT.

This clonotype appeared many times. J is TRBJ1-6 and V is TRBV4-1, with D possibly TRBD1 on 5 matching bases. The CDR3 consists of 16 residues. V shed 4 bases and J shed 10 bases, with 20 bases lying between them. The germline CDR1 and CDR2 sequences are MGHRA and YSYEKL. CDR3 loop: CASSPPEAGKKSPLHF. The CDR3 DNA reads TGCGCCAGCAGCCCACCCGAGGCAGGGAAAAAATCACCCCTCCACTTT.

A remark on this clonotype: Likely a read error: the CDR3 ends without its conserved phenylalanine or tryptophan. The chain employs TRBV20-1 and TRBJ1-2, with a possible D match to TRBD1 (5 bases). CDR3 size: 10 residues. The germline V and J ends were trimmed by 6 bases and 10 bases, with 12 bases remaining between them. Per germline, CDR1 DFQATT and CDR2 SNEGSKA (reference sequence). This CDR3 reads CSARRGNYTL. The CDR3 bases are TGCAGTGCCCGGCGGGGGAACTACACCCTC.

This clonotype was seen repeatedly, ten times or more. Germline and junction disagree at one end, which may indicate a read error. V is TRBV3-1 and J is TRBJ1-2; perhaps TRBD1 as D (6 bases). The CDR3 runs 11 residues. CDR1 and CDR2 from the germline V gene are LGHDT and YNNKEL (reference sequence). The CDR3: CASRAGGGLAF. The CDR3 region has the DNA TGTGCCAGCAGGGCTGGGGGCGGCCTCGCCTTC.

This clonotype was recorded once. J is TRBJ1-5 and V is TRBV7-2; D not resolved. Trimming took off 2 bases at V and 10 bases at J, with 9 bases between the two ends. Germline values: CDR1 SGHTA, CDR2 FQGNSA. The CDR3 runs to 12 residues. CDR3 sequence reads: CASSLSPLPQHF. The CDR3 coding sequence is TGTGCCAGCAGCTTATCCCCTCTACCCCAGCATTTT.

This clonotype came up many times. This chain uses TRBV19 with TRBJ2-7; no reliable D call. Trimming removed 3 bases from V and 2 bases from J, with 11 bases in between. Germline-derived CDR1 and CDR2 are LNHDA and SQIVND (reference sequence). The CDR3 covers 14 residues. CDR3 protein: CASSIGQETYEQYF. CDR3 DNA: TGTGCCAGTAGTATCGGCCAGGAGACCTACGAGCAGTACTTC.

This clonotype was seen ten or more times. V usage is TRBV7-2 and J usage is TRBJ1-1, with TRBD1 matching over 8 bases. The CDR3 totals 15 residues. The V gene's germline CDR1 is SGHTA and CDR2 FQGNSA. Unmatched junction bases numbered 8, after V lost 5 bases and J lost 3 bases. The CDR3 sequence: CASSEGTGAYTEAFF. CDR3 sequence (DNA): TGTGCCAGCAGCGAAGGGACAGGAGCATACACTGAAGCTTTCTTT. Based on the CDR3 plus reference TRBV7-2 and TRBJ1-1, the full variable domain is GAGVSQSPSNKVTEKGKDVELRCDPISGHTALYWYRQSLGQGLEFLIYFQGNSAPDKSGLPSDRFSAERTGGSVSTLTIQRTQQEDSAVYLCASSEGTGAYTEAFFGQGTRLTVV.

This clonotype came up a few times. The genes are TRBV12-3 or TRBV12-4 and TRBJ1-1, with D possibly being TRBD1 (5 bases). This CDR3 spans 16 amino acids. Trimming removed 8 bases at V and 3 bases at J, with 22 bases between. The CDR3 DNA follows: TGTGCCAGCTCACCACCCGGGGGATTGTTGGACACTGAAGCTTTCTTT. Protein sequence: CASSPPGGLLDTEAFF.

This clonotype has at least ten counts. The V and J genes are TRBV6-2 or TRBV6-3 and TRBJ1-1; D not resolved. This CDR3 contains 12 residues. Germline values: CDR1 MNHEY, CDR2 SVGEGT. Trimming removed 6 bases at V and 0 bases at J, with 5 bases between. In DNA, the CDR3 is TGTGCCAGCAGGGAAATGAACACTGAAGCTTTCTTT. Translation gives CASREMNTEAFF.

Ten or more counts support this clonotype. V is TRBV9 and J is TRBJ2-7, with D possibly matching TRBD2 (7 bases). Per the germline V gene, CDR1 is SGDLS and CDR2 is YYNGEE. The CDR3 contains 13 residues. V lost 3 bases, J lost 5 bases, and 12 bases lay in between. CDR3 in amino acids: CASSAGGPDEQYF. CDR3 bases: TGTGCCAGCAGCGCCGGGGGGCCCGACGAGCAGTACTTC.

V and J are TRBV28 and TRBJ2-7, with D possibly being TRBD1 or TRBD2 (5 bases each). V dropped 2 bases and J dropped 7 bases, with 21 bases sitting between them. Germline V gene data show CDR1 as MDHEN and CDR2 as SYDVKM. The CDR3 has 16 amino acids. CDR3 sequence (DNA): TGTGCCAGCAGTTTAGGGGCGAGCGGCGCCGTAGGGGAGCAGTACTTC. This codes for CASSLGASGAVGEQYF.

The chain carries TRBV20-1 and TRBJ2-7; no firm D call. TRBJ1-1 matches the DNA end more closely, so the J call is doubtful. The CDR3 covers 13 residues. The germline V gene has CDR1 DFQATT and CDR2 SNEGSKA (reference sequence). DNA of the CDR3: TGCAGTGCTACCAGGATCCTTAACACTGAAGCTTTCTTT. It translates to CSATRILNTEAFF.

The sample holds many counts of this clonotype. The V call is TRBV4-1, the J call TRBJ1-5; a possible D gene is TRBD1 (5 bases). V lost 3 bases and J lost 8, with 8 bases in between. The V gene's germline CDR1 is MGHRA and CDR2 YSYEKL. CDR3 size: 12 residues. In DNA form, the CDR3 reads TGCGCCAGCAGCCAGGGGCTCGAGCCCCAGCATTTT. Translated: CASSQGLEPQHF.

The chain has TRBV7-9 and TRBJ2-7, with 9 nucleotides matching TRBD2. The DNA matches TRBJ2-1 better at its end, which makes the J call doubtful. The CDR3 is 14 residues long. Germline V CDR1 and CDR2: SEHNR, FQNEAQ (reference sequence). In DNA form, the CDR3 reads TGTGCCAGCACCTCCCGGGCGGGAGGGCGCGAGCAGTTCTTC. It translates to CASTSRAGGREQFF.

Only a few counts were recorded for this clonotype. V usage is TRBV29-1 and J usage is TRBJ1-1; 7 positions match TRBD1. After removal of 4 bases from V and 0 bases from J, the junction contained 8 bases not matched to a gene. The CDR3 extends over 15 amino acids. CDR1 and CDR2 (germline): SQVTM, ANQGSEA. CDR3 in amino acids: CSVGGGGGLNTEAFF. CDR3 sequence (DNA): TGCAGCGTTGGCGGAGGGGGCGGACTGAACACTGAAGCTTTCTTT. Full variable domain (rest looked up from reference TRBV29-1 and TRBJ1-1): SAVISQKPSRDICQRGTSLTIQCQVDSQVTMMFWYRQQPGQSLTLIATANQGSEATYESGFVIDKFPISRPNLTFSTLTVSNMSPEDSSIYLCSVGGGGGLNTEAFFGQGTRLTVV.

This chain connects TRBV7-9 to TRBJ1-3, with a tentative D call TRBD1 (6 bases). Trimming pared 6 bases from V and 6 bases from J, leaving 21 bases between. This CDR3 has 16 amino acids. Germline assignment: CDR1 SEHNR and CDR2 FQNEAQ (reference sequence). CDR3 loop: CASSYGTSGFENTIYF. In nucleotides, the CDR3 is TGTGCCAGCAGTTACGGGACATCGGGCTTCGAAAACACCATATATTTT.

The V call is TRBV29-1, the J call TRBJ1-1; D perhaps matches TRBD1 (6 bases). Trimming cost V 6 bases and J 10 bases, with 18 bases left between them. Germline V gene sequence: CDR1 SQVTM, CDR2 ANQGSEA. The CDR3 totals 12 residues. The CDR3 region is CSVKGTSDRAFF. The CDR3 DNA follows: TGCAGCGTCAAGGGGACAAGCGACCGAGCTTTCTTT. The whole variable domain, remainder taken from reference TRBV29-1 and TRBJ1-1, is SAVISQKPSRDICQRGTSLTIQCQVDSQVTMMFWYRQQPGQSLTLIATANQGSEATYESGFVIDKFPISRPNLTFSTLTVSNMSPEDSSIYLCSVKGTSDRAFFGQGTRLTVV.

V and J are TRBV7-2 and TRBJ2-5; a weak D match, TRBD2 (6 bases). Germline V gene lookup returns CDR1 SGHTA and CDR2 FQGNSA. Deletions cut 6 bases from V and 4 bases from J, with 12 bases between. The CDR3 length is 13 residues. The CDR3 DNA reads as TGTGCCAGCAGTAACTGGAGGGGAGAGACCCAGTACTTC. Its protein product is CASSNWRGETQYF.

The chain recombines TRBV29-1 with TRBJ1-2; D is unresolved. The CDR3 loop spans 11 amino acids. V was shortened by 4 bases and J by 9 bases, with 12 bases between the two germline ends. The germline gives CDR1 SQVTM, CDR2 ANQGSEA. CDR3 amino acids: CSVAEMGSYTF. CDR3 nucleotide sequence: TGCAGCGTTGCCGAGATGGGGAGCTACACCTTC.

The CDR3 sequence: CASSAGLAGYGYTF. The CDR3 DNA follows: TGCGCCAGCAGTGCCGGACTAGCGGGGTATGGCTACACCTTC. This chain links TRBV10-2 with TRBJ1-2; no definite D call. This CDR3 is built from 14 residues. Trimming removed 4 bases at V and 5 bases at J, with 14 bases between. CDR1 is WSHSY and CDR2 is SAAADI in the germline V gene.

This clonotype was seen repeatedly, ten times or more. The chain employs TRBV14 and TRBJ2-7; unclear D gene. V lost 1 base and J 3 bases, leaving 13 bases between the germline ends. Germline values: CDR1 SGHDN, CDR2 FVKESK. The CDR3 length is 15 residues. The CDR3: CASSQGVRLNYEQYF. In nucleotides, the CDR3 is TGTGCCAGCAGCCAAGGTGTAAGATTAAACTACGAGCAGTACTTC.

This chain links TRBV7-9 with TRBJ2-5; the match to TRBD1 covers 7 bases. In germline, CDR1 is SEHNR, CDR2 FQNEAQ (reference sequence). CDR3 size: 15 residues. Trimming cost V 4 bases and J 7 bases; bases outside gene matches: 12. CDR3 region: CASSSSGQSVGTQYF. CDR3 coding DNA: TGTGCCAGCAGCTCGTCGGGACAGAGTGTAGGGACCCAGTACTTC.

For this clonotype: A much larger clone lies a single base off, so this may be a read error. V gene TRBV5-6 combines with J gene TRBJ2-5; 12 bases line up with TRBD2. With V trimmed by 3 bases and J by 4 bases, 7 bases remained unmatched. CDR1 is SGHDT and CDR2 is YYEEEE in the germline V gene. The CDR3 length is 16 residues. CDR3 sequence (DNA): TGTGCCAGCAGCTCAGCTAGCGGGAGGGCCGGAGAGACCCAGTACTTC. Protein: CASSSASGRAGETQYF.

This clonotype was seen ten or more times. The chain is built from TRBV4-1 and TRBJ1-1, with 8 bases identical to TRBD1. Per germline, CDR1 MGHRA and CDR2 YSYEKL. The CDR3 is made up of 15 amino acids. Trimming removed 4 bases from V and 7 bases from J; junction bases left unmatched: 11. CDR3 region: CASSPTTGGFSEAFF. The CDR3 DNA is TGCGCCAGCAGCCCAACCACAGGGGGTTTCAGTGAAGCTTTCTTT.

The chain carries TRBV20-1 and TRBJ1-2; the D gene is possibly TRBD1 (5 bases). The CDR3 has 13 amino acids. Trimming stripped 0 bases from V and 4 bases from J, with 9 bases between. Germline CDR1 and CDR2: DFQATT and SNEGSKA (reference sequence). Here the CDR3 DNA reads TGCAGTGCTAGAGACAGGGAATCCTATGGCTACACCTTC. Its translation: CSARDRESYGYTF.